These 31 T cell receptor beta chains were sequenced from one sample in a study of blood T cell repertoires in COVID-19. Generated by immunoSEQ multiplex PCR, the TCRdb table keeps only in-frame clones and is missing some. Found here are approximately 190,000 clones, around four fifths of them singletons; the top ten hold roughly 6.1%. Material for sequencing was peripheral blood. The receptors derive from a woman between 40 and 55 years old with acute or convalescent COVID-19.

This clone is a singleton in its sample. The chain employs TRBV7-9 and TRBJ2-1; maybe TRBD2 (5 bases). The length of the CDR3 is 16 residues. Deletions cut 4 bases from V and 6 bases from J, with 19 bases between. Germline CDR1 is SEHNR and CDR2 is FQNEAQ (reference sequence). This CDR3 is CASSSPGNLGANEQFF. CDR3 coding DNA: TGTGCCAGCAGCTCACCTGGTAACCTGGGAGCCAATGAGCAGTTCTTC.

The V gene is TRBV5-4, the J gene TRBJ2-2; TRBD2 matches at 15 bases. Germline CDR1 SGHNT, CDR2 YYREEE (reference sequence). The CDR3 is 18 residues long. After removal of 5 bases from V and 5 bases from J, the junction contained 10 bases not matched to a gene. The CDR3 region is CASRPRGLAGGGTGELFF. The CDR3 DNA sequence: TGTGCCAGCAGGCCTCGGGGACTAGCGGGGGGCGGTACCGGGGAGCTGTTTTTT.

The chain employs TRBV18 and TRBJ1-4; perhaps TRBD1 as D (5 bases). CDR1 is KGHSH, CDR2 LQKENI, per germline. There are 15 residues in the CDR3. Deletions cut 5 bases from V and 8 bases from J, with 18 bases between. The CDR3 loop reads CASSVRPGLREKLFF. The CDR3 DNA follows: TGTGCCAGCTCAGTACGACCGGGACTAAGGGAAAAACTGTTTTTT.

The chain combines TRBV9 with TRBJ2-7; 7 bases fit TRBD2. CDR3 length: 15 residues. The trim removed 3 bases at V and 2 bases at J, leaving 8 bases unmatched. CDR1 is SGDLS, CDR2 YYNGEE, per germline. The CDR3 DNA reads as TGTGCCAGCAGCGAAGGTTGGGGGGGAACCTACGAGCAGTACTTC. Translating gives CASSEGWGGTYEQYF.

This chain connects TRBV30 to TRBJ2-3; possibly TRBD1 for D (6 bases). The CDR3 length is 13 residues. V lost 5 bases and J lost 4, with 13 bases in between. CDR1 and CDR2 from the germline V gene are GTSNPN and SVGIG (reference sequence). The CDR3 here is CAWGPPGADTQYF. CDR3 coding DNA: TGTGCCTGGGGGCCCCCAGGGGCAGATACGCAGTATTTT. The variable domain in full, with the rest retrieved from reference TRBV30 and TRBJ2-3, is SQTIHQWPATLVQPVGSPLSLECTVEGTSNPNLYWYRQAAGRGLQLLFYSVGIGQISSEVPQNLSASRPQDRQFILSSKKLLLSDSGFYLCAWGPPGADTQYFGPGTRLTVL.

V is TRBV24-1 and J is TRBJ1-2; D is uncertain. Germline V gene data show CDR1 as KGHDR and CDR2 as SFDVKD. The V gene lost 1 base and the J gene lost 4 bases, with 9 bases spanning the gap. The CDR3 has 14 residues. Here the CDR3 reads CATSDFKTGYGYTF. CDR3 nucleotide sequence: TGTGCCACCAGTGATTTCAAGACGGGCTATGGCTACACCTTC.

This chain connects TRBV9 to TRBJ2-5; no clear D. Germline values: CDR1 SGDLS, CDR2 YYNGEE. The CDR3 loop spans 13 amino acids. V was trimmed by 1 base and J by 2 bases, leaving 6 bases between them. The CDR3 nucleotides are TGTGCCAGCAGCGTACACTTTCAAGAGACCCAGTACTTC. Its protein product is CASSVHFQETQYF.

This chain connects TRBV5-1 to TRBJ1-2; D perhaps matches TRBD1 (5 bases). Trimming took 4 bases from V and 6 from J, leaving 13 bases between them. This CDR3 spans 13 amino acids. Germline loops: CDR1 SGHRS, CDR2 YFSETQ. CDR3: CASSPDSGNGYTF. CDR3 DNA: TGCGCCAGCAGCCCAGACAGTGGCAATGGCTACACCTTC.

V gene TRBV14 combines with J gene TRBJ2-7; D remains unclear. V gave up 2 bases and J gave up 5 bases, with 13 bases separating them. The CDR3 loop spans 14 amino acids. Germline assignment: CDR1 SGHDN and CDR2 FVKESK. The CDR3 sequence: CASSQRVAVNEQYF. The CDR3 region has the DNA TGTGCCAGCAGCCAACGGGTTGCTGTCAACGAGCAGTACTTC. Variable domain in full (rest from reference TRBV14 and TRBJ2-7): EAGVTQFPSHSVIEKGQTVTLRCDPISGHDNLYWYRRVMGKEIKFLLHFVKESKQDESGMPNNRFLAERTGGTYSTLKVQPAELEDSGVYFCASSQRVAVNEQYFGPGTRLTVT.

CDR3 residues: CASSPTGERSGYTF. The DNA for the CDR3 is TGTGCCAGCAGCCCGACAGGGGAAAGGAGTGGCTACACCTTC. The chain recombines TRBV3-1 (or the pseudogene TRBV3-2) with TRBJ1-2; 8 nucleotides match TRBD1. CDR3 length equals 14 residues. In germline, CDR1 is LGHDT, CDR2 YNNKEL (reference sequence). V trimming: 4 bases; J trimming: 7 bases; junction bases outside the gene matches: 8.

The chain combines TRBV7-2 with TRBJ1-6, with TRBD1 matching 7 bases. Trimming cost V 6 bases and J 3 bases; bases outside gene matches: 5. The CDR3 is 15 residues long. Germline CDR1 and CDR2: SGHTA and FQGNSA. CDR3 bases: TGTGCCAGCAGTCCCGCAGGGGGCTATAATTCACCCCTCCACTTT. It yields the protein CASSPAGGYNSPLHF.

The chain links TRBV7-2 to TRBJ1-4; D unclear. Trimming stripped 3 bases from V and 5 bases from J, with 4 bases between. Germline CDR1 SGHTA, CDR2 FQGNSA. CDR3 length: 12 amino acids. CDR3 region: CASSFSNEKLFF. CDR3 sequence (DNA): TGTGCCAGCAGCTTTAGCAATGAAAAACTGTTTTTT.

This clone was found once. This chain joins TRBV7-3 and TRBJ2-5; perhaps TRBD1 as D (6 bases). This CDR3 has 15 residues. The V end was cut by 4 bases, the J end by 5 bases, with 17 bases between. Germline values: CDR1 SGHTA, CDR2 FQGTGA. The DNA for the CDR3 is TGTGCCAGCAGCTGGGGGCCGTACGCGTTGGAGACCCAGTACTTC. Translating it yields CASSWGPYALETQYF.

The chain uses TRBV6-5 and TRBJ1-6, with 11 positions matching TRBD1. Germline lookup yields CDR1 MNHEY and CDR2 SVGAGI. CDR3 size: 15 residues. Trimming at V came to 2 bases and at J to 8 bases, leaving 2 bases not matched to a gene. Written as DNA, the CDR3 is TGTGCCAGCAGTTACAGGACAGGGGGCGATTCACCCCTCCACTTT. Amino acid sequence: CASSYRTGGDSPLHF.

The chain employs TRBV9 and TRBJ1-6; 7 bases agree with TRBD1. V shed 0 bases and J 8 bases; nucleotides not matched to a gene: 14. The CDR3 consists of 18 residues. In germline, CDR1 is SGDLS, CDR2 YYNGEE. The chain's CDR3 is CASSVGRGRSAFDSPLHF. The CDR3 bases are TGTGCCAGCAGCGTAGGGAGGGGGCGGTCGGCATTTGATTCACCCCTCCACTTT.

The chain combines TRBV18 with TRBJ1-5; 12 nucleotides line up with TRBD1. The CDR3 is 16 residues long. V shed 0 bases and J 6 bases; nucleotides not matched to a gene: 3. Germline lookup yields CDR1 KGHSH and CDR2 LQKENI. In DNA, the CDR3 is TGTGCCAGCTCACCACCGGGACAGGGGGCGGGTCAGCCCCAGCATTTT. Its protein product is CASSPPGQGAGQPQHF.

This clone was found a few times. The chain carries TRBV21-1 and TRBJ2-7; no check of the table's D call, TRBD2, against the DNA was made. TRBV21-1 is assigned pseudogene status. This CDR3 has 19 residues. The CDR3 loop is CASSKDKVWLAGISYEQYF. In DNA, the CDR3 is TGTGCCAGCAGCAAAGACAAAGTTTGGCTAGCGGGGATATCCTACGAGCAGTACTTC.

The genes are TRBV7-9 and TRBJ2-7; D may be TRBD1 (6 bases). The CDR3 is 15 residues long. Trimming left V 6 bases short and J 7 bases short, with 22 bases between. Germline assignment: CDR1 SEHNR and CDR2 FQNEAQ (reference sequence). CDR3 residues: CASSPPRQEVSEQYF. DNA for the CDR3: TGTGCCAGCAGTCCTCCCCGACAGGAGGTGAGTGAGCAGTACTTC.

DNA for the CDR3: TGTGCCAGCAGCCTCGGACTAGGGGATGAGCAGTTCTTC. Protein product: CASSLGLGDEQFF. The rearrangement uses TRBV3-1 (or the pseudogene TRBV3-2) and TRBJ2-1; TRBD2 matches at 7 bases. Germline CDR1 is LGHDT and CDR2 is YNNKEL (reference sequence). V trimming: 4 bases; J trimming: 8 bases; junction bases outside the gene matches: 5. The CDR3 covers 13 residues.

The table lists this clone with a few counts. The chain couples TRBV7-9 to TRBJ1-6; TRBD1 matches 7 bases. Germline loops: CDR1 SEHNR, CDR2 FQNEAQ (reference sequence). The CDR3 contains 15 residues. V lost 5 bases to trimming and J lost 10 bases; unmatched junction nucleotides: 11. The CDR3 region has the DNA TGTGCCAGCAGCCCATTGACAGGGCTCGGGTCACCCCTCCACTTT. Translated, it gives CASSPLTGLGSPLHF.

The gene calls are TRBV10-3 and TRBJ2-7; D may be TRBD1 (6 bases). This CDR3 region has 14 residues. The V gene lost 2 bases and the J gene lost 7 bases, with 15 bases spanning the gap. Germline values: CDR1 ENHRY, CDR2 SYGVKD. The CDR3 sequence is CAISEPMTGGEQYF. Written as DNA, the CDR3 is TGTGCCATCAGTGAGCCGATGACAGGTGGGGAGCAGTACTTC.

The CDR3 region has the DNA TGTGCCAGTACTTTGGGGGTCCGGGGGCAGCCCCAGCATTTT. It specifies CASTLGVRGQPQHF. V and J are TRBV19 and TRBJ1-5; the D gene is possibly TRBD1 (5 bases). This CDR3 region has 14 residues. Trimming pared 7 bases from V and 7 bases from J, leaving 17 bases between. Germline V gene sequence: CDR1 LNHDA, CDR2 SQIVND (reference sequence).

This clone was detected only once. The chain is built from TRBV28 and TRBJ1-1, with 8 bases fitting TRBD1. Germline V gene data show CDR1 as MDHEN and CDR2 as SYDVKM. There are 13 residues in the CDR3. The J segment lost 6 bases and the V segment lost 5 bases, leaving 5 bases of the junction unmatched. The CDR3, as DNA: TGTGCCAGCAGTAGACCGGACAGGGCTGAAGCTTTCTTT. This encodes CASSRPDRAEAFF.

In DNA form, the CDR3 reads TGTGCCAGCAGAAGACTAGCGGGGGGAAATGATACGCAGTATTTT. It codes for CASRRLAGGNDTQYF. V usage is TRBV7-2 and J usage is TRBJ2-3; 13 bases are shared with TRBD2. CDR3 length: 15 amino acids. J lost 6 bases, V lost 6 bases, and 6 bases had no gene match. Germline CDR1 reads SGHTA; CDR2 reads FQGNSA.

The genes are TRBV3-1 (or the pseudogene TRBV3-2) and TRBJ2-1, with D possibly being TRBD2 (5 bases). The CDR3 covers 15 residues. Germline V gene lookup returns CDR1 LGHDT and CDR2 YNNKEL (reference sequence). V gave up 2 bases and J gave up 6 bases, with 14 bases separating them. This chain's CDR3 is CASSQKSIRGNEQFF. The DNA of the CDR3 is TGTGCCAGCAGCCAAAAGTCCATACGGGGCAATGAGCAGTTCTTC.

This clone is a singleton in its sample. The rearrangement links TRBV5-8 to TRBJ2-2; a possible D gene is TRBD2 (5 bases). Germline CDR1 reads SGHTS; CDR2 reads YDEGEE. V lost 4 bases, J lost 6 bases, and 7 bases lay in between. The CDR3 has 12 residues. CDR3 loop: CASSRRSGELFF. In nucleotides, the CDR3 is TGTGCCAGCAGCCGGAGGTCCGGGGAGCTGTTTTTT.

The chain uses TRBV19 and TRBJ1-2; D is unresolved. V dropped 0 bases and J dropped 4 bases, with 9 bases sitting between them. Germline CDR1 reads LNHDA; CDR2 reads SQIVND (reference sequence). This CDR3 has 14 amino acids. The DNA for the CDR3 is TGTGCCAGTAGTATAGATATAAACAGCTATGGCTACACCTTC. It translates to CASSIDINSYGYTF.

The genes are TRBV28 and TRBJ1-1; TRBD1 agrees at 11 bases. CDR3 length equals 14 residues. From germline, CDR1 is MDHEN and CDR2 SYDVKM. The trim removed 5 bases at V and 2 bases at J, leaving 1 base unmatched. The CDR3 here is CASSGQGANTEAFF. Here the CDR3 DNA reads TGTGCCAGCAGTGGACAGGGGGCTAACACTGAAGCTTTCTTT.

This chain links TRBV10-3 with TRBJ1-4, with 7 bases fitting TRBD1. The ends lost 6 bases at V and 6 bases at J; junction bases unmatched: 1. The length of the CDR3 is 12 residues. Germline CDR1 ENHRY, CDR2 SYGVKD. CDR3 coding DNA: TGTGCCATCAGAGACAGGGATGAAAAACTGTTTTTT. Translation gives CAIRDRDEKLFF.

This rearrangement joins TRBV5-1 to TRBJ2-1, with 9 positions matching TRBD2. Germline CDR1 reads SGHRS; CDR2 reads YFSETQ. Trimming removed 3 bases from V and 10 bases from J; junction bases left unmatched: 8. This CDR3 region has 14 residues. The CDR3 sequence is CASSYPGTSREQFF. The CDR3 DNA sequence: TGCGCCAGCAGCTACCCCGGGACTAGCCGGGAGCAGTTCTTC.

CDR3 nucleotide sequence: TGTGCCAGCAGCTTAGTCCTCGCCGGGGAGCTGTTTTTT. Encoded protein: CASSLVLAGELFF. This rearrangement joins TRBV7-2 to TRBJ2-2; no firm D call. CDR1 SGHTA and CDR2 FQGNSA come from the germline V gene. This CDR3 is 13 amino acids long. Trimming took off 1 base at V and 6 bases at J, with 6 bases between the two ends.